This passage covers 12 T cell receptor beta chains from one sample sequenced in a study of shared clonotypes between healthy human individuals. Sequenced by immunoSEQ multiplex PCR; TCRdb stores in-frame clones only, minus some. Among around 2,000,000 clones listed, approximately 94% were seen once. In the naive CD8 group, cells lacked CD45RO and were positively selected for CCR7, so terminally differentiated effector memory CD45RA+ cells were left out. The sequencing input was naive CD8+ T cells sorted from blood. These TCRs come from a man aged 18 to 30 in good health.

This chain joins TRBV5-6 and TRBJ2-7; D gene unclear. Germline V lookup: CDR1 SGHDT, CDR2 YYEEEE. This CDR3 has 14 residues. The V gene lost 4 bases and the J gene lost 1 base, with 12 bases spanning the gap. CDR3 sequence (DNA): TGTGCCAGCAGCCAAGACGAACTATCCTACGAGCAGTACTTC. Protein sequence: CASSQDELSYEQYF. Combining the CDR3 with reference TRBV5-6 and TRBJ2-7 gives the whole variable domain DAGVTQSPTHLIKTRGQQVTLRCSPKSGHDTVSWYQQALGQGPQFIFQYYEEEERQRGNFPDRFSGHQFPNYSSELNVNALLLGDSALYLCASSQDELSYEQYFGPGTRLTVT.

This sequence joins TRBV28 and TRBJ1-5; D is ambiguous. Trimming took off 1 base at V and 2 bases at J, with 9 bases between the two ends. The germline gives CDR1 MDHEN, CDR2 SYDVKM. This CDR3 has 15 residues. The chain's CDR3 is CASSLYQLRNQPQHF. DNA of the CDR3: TGTGCCAGCAGTTTATACCAGCTACGCAATCAGCCCCAGCATTTT.

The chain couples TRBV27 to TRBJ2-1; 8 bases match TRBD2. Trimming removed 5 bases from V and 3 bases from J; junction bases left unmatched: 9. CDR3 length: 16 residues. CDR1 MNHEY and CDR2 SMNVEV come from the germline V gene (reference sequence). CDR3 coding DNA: TGTGCCAGCAGTCTTATTAGCGGGGTTTTCTACAATGAGCAGTTCTTC. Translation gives CASSLISGVFYNEQFF.

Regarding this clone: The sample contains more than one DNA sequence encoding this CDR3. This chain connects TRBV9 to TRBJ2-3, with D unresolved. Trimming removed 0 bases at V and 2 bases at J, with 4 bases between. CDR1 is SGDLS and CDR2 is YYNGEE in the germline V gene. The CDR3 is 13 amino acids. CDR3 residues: CASSVVSTDTQYF. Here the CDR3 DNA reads TGTGCCAGCAGCGTAGTCTCCACAGATACGCAGTATTTT. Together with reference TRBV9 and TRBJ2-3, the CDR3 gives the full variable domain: DSGVTQTPKHLITATGQRVTLRCSPRSGDLSVYWYQQSLDQGLQFLIQYYNGEERAKGNILERFSAQQFPDLHSELNLSSLELGDSALYFCASSVVSTDTQYFGPGTRLTVL.

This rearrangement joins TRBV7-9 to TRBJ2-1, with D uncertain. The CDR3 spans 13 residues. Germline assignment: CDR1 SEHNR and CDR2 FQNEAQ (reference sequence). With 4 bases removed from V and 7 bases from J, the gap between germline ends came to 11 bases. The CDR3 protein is CASSSHGGNEQFF. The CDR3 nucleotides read TGTGCCAGCAGCTCCCACGGCGGAAATGAGCAGTTCTTC.

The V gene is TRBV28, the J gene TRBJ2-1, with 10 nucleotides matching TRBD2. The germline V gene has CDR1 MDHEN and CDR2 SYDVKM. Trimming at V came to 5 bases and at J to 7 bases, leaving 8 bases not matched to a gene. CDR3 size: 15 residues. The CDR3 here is CASSASSGGPNEQFF. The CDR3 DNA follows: TGTGCCAGCAGTGCTTCTAGCGGGGGCCCTAATGAGCAGTTCTTC.

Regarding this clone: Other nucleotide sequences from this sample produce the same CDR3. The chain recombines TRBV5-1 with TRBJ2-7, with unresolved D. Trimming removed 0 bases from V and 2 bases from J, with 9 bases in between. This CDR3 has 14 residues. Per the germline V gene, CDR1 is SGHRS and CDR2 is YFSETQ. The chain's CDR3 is CASSLDWGTYEQYF. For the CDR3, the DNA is TGCGCCAGCAGCTTGGATTGGGGAACCTACGAGCAGTACTTC.

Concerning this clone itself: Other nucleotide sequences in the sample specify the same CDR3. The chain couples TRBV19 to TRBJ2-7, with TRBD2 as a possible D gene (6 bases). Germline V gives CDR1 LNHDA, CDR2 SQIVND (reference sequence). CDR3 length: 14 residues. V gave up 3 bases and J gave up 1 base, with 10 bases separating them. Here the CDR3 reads CASSIASGSYEQYF. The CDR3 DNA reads TGTGCCAGTAGTATCGCCAGCGGGTCCTACGAGCAGTACTTC.

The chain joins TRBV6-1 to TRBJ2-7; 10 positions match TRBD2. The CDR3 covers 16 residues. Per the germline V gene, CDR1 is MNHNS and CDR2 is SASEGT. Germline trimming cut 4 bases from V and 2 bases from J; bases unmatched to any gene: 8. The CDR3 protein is CASSGGELAGAYEQYF. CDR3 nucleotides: TGTGCCAGCAGTGGGGGTGAGCTAGCGGGGGCCTACGAGCAGTACTTC.

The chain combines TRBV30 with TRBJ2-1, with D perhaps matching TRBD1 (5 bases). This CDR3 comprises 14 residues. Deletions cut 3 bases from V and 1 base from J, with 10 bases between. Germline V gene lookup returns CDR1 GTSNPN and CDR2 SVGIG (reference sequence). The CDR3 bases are TGTGCCTGGAGGGGCAGGGCGTCCTACAATGAGCAGTTCTTC. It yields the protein CAWRGRASYNEQFF.

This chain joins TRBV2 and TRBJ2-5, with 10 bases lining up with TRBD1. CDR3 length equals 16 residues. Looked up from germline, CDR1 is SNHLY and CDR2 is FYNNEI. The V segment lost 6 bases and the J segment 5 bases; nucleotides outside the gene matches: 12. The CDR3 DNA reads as TGTGCCAGCAGGCAGACAGGGGGCCTCGGAGGGGAGACCCAGTACTTC. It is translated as CASRQTGGLGGETQYF. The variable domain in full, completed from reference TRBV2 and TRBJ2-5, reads EPEVTQTPSHQVTQMGQEVILRCVPISNHLYFYWYRQILGQKVEFLVSFYNNEISEKSEIFDDQFSVERPDGSNFTLKIRSTKLEDSAMYFCASRQTGGLGGETQYFGPGTRLLVL.

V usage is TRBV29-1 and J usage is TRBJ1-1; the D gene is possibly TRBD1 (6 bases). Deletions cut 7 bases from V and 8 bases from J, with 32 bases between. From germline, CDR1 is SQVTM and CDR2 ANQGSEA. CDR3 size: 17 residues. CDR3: CSGAGRGANSGAGEAFF. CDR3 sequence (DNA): TGCAGCGGTGCGGGTAGGGGGGCTAATTCAGGGGCTGGAGAAGCTTTCTTT.